This T cell receptor beta chain was sequenced during a study of blood T cells in healthy people across ages. CDR3 length: 16 residues. Trimming stripped 4 bases from V and 0 bases from J, with 12 bases between. Germline V gene sequence: CDR1 MGHDK, CDR2 SYGVNS. A second PCR, run for roughly 7 to 11 cycles, used a sample-barcoded 5' primer plus a J-beta primer mix. TCRdb redid the calling of the 5' RACE reads with MiXCR, one entry per CDR3 protein. The sample has roughly 1,300,000 distinct CDR3 sequences, 45% to 70% seen once; the top ten hold approximately 7%. This TCR came from a man aged 18 to 35 in good health. The specimen sequenced was blood. V is TRBV25-1 and J is TRBJ1-4; D might be TRBD1 (6 bases). The CDR3 DNA follows: TGTGCCAGCAGTGGAAACAGGGCCGCAACTAATGAAAAACTGTTTTTT. This sequence encodes CASSGNRAATNEKLFF. Variable domain in full (rest from reference TRBV25-1 and TRBJ1-4): EADIYQTPRYLVIGTGKKITLECSQTMGHDKMYWYQQDPGMELHLIHYSYGVNSTEKGDLSSESTVSRIRTEHFPLTLESARPSHTSQYLCASSGNRAATNEKLFFGSGTQLSVL.